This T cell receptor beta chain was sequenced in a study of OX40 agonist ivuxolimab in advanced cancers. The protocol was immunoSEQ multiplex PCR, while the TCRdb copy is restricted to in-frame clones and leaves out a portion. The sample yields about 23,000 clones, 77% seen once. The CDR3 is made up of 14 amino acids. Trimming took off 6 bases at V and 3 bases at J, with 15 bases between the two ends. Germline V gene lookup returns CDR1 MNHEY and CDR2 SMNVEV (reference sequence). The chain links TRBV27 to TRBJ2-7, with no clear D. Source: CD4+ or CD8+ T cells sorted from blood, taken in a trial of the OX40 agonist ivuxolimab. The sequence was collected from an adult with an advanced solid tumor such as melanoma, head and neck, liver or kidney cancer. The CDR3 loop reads CASRPPQGFYEQYF. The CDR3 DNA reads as TGTGCCAGCAGGCCACCCCAAGGTTTCTACGAGCAGTACTTC.